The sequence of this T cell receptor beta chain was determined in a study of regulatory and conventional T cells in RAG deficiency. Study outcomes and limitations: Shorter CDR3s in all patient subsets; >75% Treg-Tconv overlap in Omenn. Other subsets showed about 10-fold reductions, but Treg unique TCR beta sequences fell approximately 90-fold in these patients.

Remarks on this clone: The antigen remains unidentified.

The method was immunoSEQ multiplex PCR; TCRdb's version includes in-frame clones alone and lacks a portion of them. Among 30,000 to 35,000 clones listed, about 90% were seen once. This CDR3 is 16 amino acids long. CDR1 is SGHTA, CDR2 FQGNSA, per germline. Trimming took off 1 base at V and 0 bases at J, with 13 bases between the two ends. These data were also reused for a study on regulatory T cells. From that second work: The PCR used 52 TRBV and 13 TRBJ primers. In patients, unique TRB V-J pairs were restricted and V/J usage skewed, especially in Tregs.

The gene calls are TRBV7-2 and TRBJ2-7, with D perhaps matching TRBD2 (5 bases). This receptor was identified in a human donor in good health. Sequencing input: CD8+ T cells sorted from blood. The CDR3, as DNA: TGTGCCAGCAGCTTAGAGGGTAGCGAAATCTCCTACGAGCAGTACTTC. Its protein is CASSLEGSEISYEQYF.